Listed below are T cell receptor beta chains from one sample, sequenced in a study of vaccination effects on CD4 cells after COVID-19. No antigens are known for them. Data came from immunoSEQ multiplex PCR; TCRdb stores just in-frame clones and leaves some out. The sample carries 50,000 to 70,000 clones, about 72% recorded once. Source: CD4+ T cells from PBMCs cultured without peptide, taken before COVID-19 vaccination. The source is a human donor who had a prior SARS-CoV-2 infection. Both conserved end residues are part of each CDR3. The D gene is left open where the match is weak. Size values are once, few and many counts, or a class for expanded clones, and some rows have none.

CDR3 protein	CDR3 DNA	CDR3 length	clone size	V gene	J gene	D gene
CATSRDHSEQYF	TGTGCCACCAGCAGAGACCACAGCGAGCAGTACTTC	12	NA	TRBV15	TRBJ2-7	NA
CASSLEVNEQFF	TGTGCCAGCAGCTTAGAAGTTAATGAGCAGTTCTTC	12	NA	TRBV7-2	TRBJ2-1	NA
CASGLEQSHPGGGNYGYTF	TGTGCTAGTGGTTTGGAACAATCCCACCCAGGGGGAGGTAACTATGGCTACACCTTC	19	once	TRBV12-5	TRBJ1-2	TRBD1
CASSQNTDRDVYGYTF	TGTGCCAGCAGCCAGAACACGGACAGGGACGTCTATGGCTACACCTTC	16	few	TRBV3-1/TRBV3-2	TRBJ1-2	TRBD1
CASSRLQATNEKLFF	TGTGCCAGCAGCCGCCTACAAGCAACTAATGAAAAACTGTTTTTT	15	NA	TRBV14	TRBJ1-4	NA
CASRGSVGYTF	TGTGCCAGCAGGGGGTCGGTGGGCTACACCTTC	11	NA	TRBV7-6	TRBJ1-2	NA
CASSFGLISTDTQYF	TGTGCCAGCAGCTTTGGGCTCATAAGCACAGATACGCAGTATTTT	15	NA	TRBV11-3	TRBJ2-3	NA
CSASGSSRGLNEQFF	TGCAGTGCTAGTGGGTCGAGTCGGGGGCTCAATGAGCAGTTCTTC	15	NA	TRBV20-1	TRBJ2-1	NA
CASTGQLNEAFF	TGTGCCAGCACGGGGCAGCTGAATGAAGCTTTCTTT	12	NA	TRBV12-3/TRBV12-4	TRBJ1-1	NA
CASSLLAGARNTQYF	TGCGCCAGCAGCTTACTAGCGGGAGCTCGGAATACGCAGTATTTT	15	few	TRBV5-1	TRBJ2-3	TRBD2
CATSRGLNRQFF	TGTGCCACCAGCCGTGGCCTGAATCGGCAGTTCTTC	12	NA	TRBV15	TRBJ2-1	NA
CASERETADTQYF	TGTGCCAGCGAGCGGGAGACGGCAGATACGCAGTATTTT	13	NA	TRBV7-2	TRBJ2-3	TRBD2
CSARRQPAQYF	TGCAGTGCTAGACGGCAACCGGCCCAGTACTTC	11	once	TRBV20-1	TRBJ2-5	NA
CASSRNTGELFF	TGTGCCAGCAGCCGGAACACCGGGGAGCTGTTTTTT	12	NA	TRBV28	TRBJ2-2	NA
CASSQDPAGGYSDTQYF	TGTGCCAGCAGCCAAGACCCAGCGGGAGGGTATTCAGATACGCAGTATTTT	17	few	TRBV14	TRBJ2-3	TRBD2
CASSLAGAQSYEQYF	TGTGCCAGCAGCTTGGCAGGGGCCCAATCCTACGAGCAGTACTTC	15	NA	TRBV5-8	TRBJ2-7	NA
CASRVELLNTEAFF	TGTGCCAGCAGGGTTGAATTACTAAACACTGAAGCTTTCTTT	14	NA	TRBV2	TRBJ1-1	NA
CASSAILAGGSYNEQFF	TGTGCCAGCAGCGCAATACTAGCGGGAGGCTCCTACAATGAGCAGTTCTTC	17	NA	TRBV5-4	TRBJ2-1	TRBD2
CASRNRGQDRGEEQFF	TGTGCCAGCAGAAATCGGGGCCAGGACAGGGGTGAGGAGCAGTTCTTC	16	NA	TRBV5-4	TRBJ2-1	TRBD1
CASSWQGLAEGELFF	TGTGCCAGCAGCTGGCAGGGACTAGCGGAGGGGGAGCTGTTTTTT	15	NA	TRBV7-2	TRBJ2-2	TRBD2
CASSEEWHNQPQHF	TGTGCCAGCAGTGAAGAATGGCACAATCAGCCCCAGCATTTT	14	NA	TRBV6-1	TRBJ1-5	NA
CASSQDSLYNEQFF	TGCGCCAGCAGCCAAGACTCCTTGTACAATGAGCAGTTCTTC	14	NA	TRBV4-1	TRBJ2-1	NA
CAISERGTTKNIQYF	TGTGCCATCAGTGAGAGGGGGACTACCAAAAACATTCAGTACTTC	15	NA	TRBV10-3	TRBJ2-4	NA
CASSALAEPSTDTQYF	TGTGCCAGCAGCGCCCTAGCGGAACCGAGCACAGATACGCAGTATTTT	16	NA	TRBV9	TRBJ2-3	TRBD2
CATSEAGGGPYEQYF	TGTGCCACCAGCGAGGCAGGCGGCGGACCCTACGAGCAGTACTTC	15	NA	TRBV15	TRBJ2-7	NA
CSVVGGGRDTQYF	TGCAGCGTTGTTGGGGGGGGCCGGGATACGCAGTATTTT	13	NA	TRBV29-1	TRBJ2-3	NA
CASSSLIAGGIPDTQYF	TGTGCCAGCAGCTCCCTGATAGCGGGGGGCATCCCAGATACGCAGTATTTT	17	NA	TRBV5-4	TRBJ2-3	TRBD2
CASSLGVGTPPETQYF	TGTGCCAGCAGCTTGGGGGTTGGGACCCCACCAGAGACCCAGTACTTC	16	NA	TRBV11-3	TRBJ2-5	NA
CASSEPPAGGDSPLHF	TGTGCCAGCAGTGAACCCCCCGCAGGAGGTGATTCACCCCTCCACTTT	16	NA	TRBV6-1	TRBJ1-6	NA
CASSVGGTEETQYF	TGTGCCAGCAGCGTAGGGGGGACAGAAGAGACCCAGTACTTC	14	NA	TRBV9	TRBJ2-5	TRBD1
CASSQEFGQGRQPQHF	TGCGCCAGCAGCCAAGAATTCGGACAGGGAAGACAGCCCCAGCATTTT	16	NA	TRBV4-3	TRBJ1-5	TRBD1